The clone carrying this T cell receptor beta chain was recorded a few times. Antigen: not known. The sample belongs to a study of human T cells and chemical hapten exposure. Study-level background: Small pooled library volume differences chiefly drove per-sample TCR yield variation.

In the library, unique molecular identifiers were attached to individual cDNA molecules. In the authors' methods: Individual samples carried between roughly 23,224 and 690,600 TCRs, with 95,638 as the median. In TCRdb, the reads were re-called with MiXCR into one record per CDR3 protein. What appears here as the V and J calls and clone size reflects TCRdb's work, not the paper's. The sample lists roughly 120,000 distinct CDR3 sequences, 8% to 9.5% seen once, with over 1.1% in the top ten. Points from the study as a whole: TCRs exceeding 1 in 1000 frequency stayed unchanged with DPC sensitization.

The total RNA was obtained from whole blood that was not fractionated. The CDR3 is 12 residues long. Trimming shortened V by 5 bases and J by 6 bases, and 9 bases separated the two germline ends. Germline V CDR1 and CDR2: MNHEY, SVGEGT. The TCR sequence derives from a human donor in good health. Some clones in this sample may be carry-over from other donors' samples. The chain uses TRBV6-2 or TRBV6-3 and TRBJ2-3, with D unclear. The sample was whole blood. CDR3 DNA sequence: TGTGCCAGCAGTACGCTCCCCGATACGCAGTATTTT. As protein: CASSTLPDTQYF.